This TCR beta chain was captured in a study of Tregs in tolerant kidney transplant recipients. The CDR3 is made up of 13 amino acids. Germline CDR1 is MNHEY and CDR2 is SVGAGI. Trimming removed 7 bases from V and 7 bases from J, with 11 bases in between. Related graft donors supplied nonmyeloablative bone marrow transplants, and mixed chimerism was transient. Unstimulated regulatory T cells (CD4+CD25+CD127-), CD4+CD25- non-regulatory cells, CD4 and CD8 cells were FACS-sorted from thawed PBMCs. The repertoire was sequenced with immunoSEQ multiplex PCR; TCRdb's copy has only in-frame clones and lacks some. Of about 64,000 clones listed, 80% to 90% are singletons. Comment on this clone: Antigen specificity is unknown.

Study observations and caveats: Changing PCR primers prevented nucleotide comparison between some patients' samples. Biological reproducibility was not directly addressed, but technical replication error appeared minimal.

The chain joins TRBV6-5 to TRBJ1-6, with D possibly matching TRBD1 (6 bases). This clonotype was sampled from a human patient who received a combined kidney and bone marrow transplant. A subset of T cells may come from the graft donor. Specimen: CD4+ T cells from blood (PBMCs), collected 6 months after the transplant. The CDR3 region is CASNLRGNSPLHF. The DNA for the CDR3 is TGTGCCAGCAACCTGAGGGGGAATTCACCCCTCCACTTT.